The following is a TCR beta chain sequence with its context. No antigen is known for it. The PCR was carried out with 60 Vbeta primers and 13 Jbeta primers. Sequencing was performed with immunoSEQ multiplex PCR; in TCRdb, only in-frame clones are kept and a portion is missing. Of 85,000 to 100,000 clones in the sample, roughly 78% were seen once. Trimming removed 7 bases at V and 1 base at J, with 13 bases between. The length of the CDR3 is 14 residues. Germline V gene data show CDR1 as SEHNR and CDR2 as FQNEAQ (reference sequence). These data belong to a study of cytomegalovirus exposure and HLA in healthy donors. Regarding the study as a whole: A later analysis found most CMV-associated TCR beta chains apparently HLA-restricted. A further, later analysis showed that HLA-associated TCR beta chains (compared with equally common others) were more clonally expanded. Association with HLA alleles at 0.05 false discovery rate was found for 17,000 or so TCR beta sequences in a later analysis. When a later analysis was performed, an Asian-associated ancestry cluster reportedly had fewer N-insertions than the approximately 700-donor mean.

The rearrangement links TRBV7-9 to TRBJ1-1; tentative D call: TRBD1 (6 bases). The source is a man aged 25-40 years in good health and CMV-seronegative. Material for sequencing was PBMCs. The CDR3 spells CASIPGHTNTEAFF. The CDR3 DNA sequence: TGTGCCAGCATCCCGGGACATACGAACACTGAAGCTTTCTTT.